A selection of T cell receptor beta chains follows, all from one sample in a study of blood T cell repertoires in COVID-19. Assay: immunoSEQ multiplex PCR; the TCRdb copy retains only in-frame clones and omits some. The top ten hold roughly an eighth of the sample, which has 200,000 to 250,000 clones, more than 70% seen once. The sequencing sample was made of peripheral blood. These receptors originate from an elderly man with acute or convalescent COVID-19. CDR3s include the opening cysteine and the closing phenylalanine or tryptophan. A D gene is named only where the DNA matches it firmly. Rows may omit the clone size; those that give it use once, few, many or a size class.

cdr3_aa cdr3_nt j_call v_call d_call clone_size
CASSPTGLAGTGELFF TGTGCCAGCAGTCCTACCGGACTAGCCGGCACCGGGGAGCTGTTTTTT TRBJ2-2 TRBV28 TRBD2 -
CASSLQGARGYGYTF TGTGCCAGTAGCCTCCAAGGGGCGCGGGGCTATGGCTACACCTTC TRBJ1-2 TRBV19 - -
CASTPGAGVYNEQFF TGTGCCAGCACCCCGGGAGCGGGAGTATACAATGAGCAGTTCTTC TRBJ2-1 TRBV6-2/TRBV6-3 TRBD2 -
CASSPVAGKAFF TGTGCCAGCAGTCCCGTTGCGGGTAAAGCTTTCTTT TRBJ1-1 TRBV28 - -
CASSHSSYEQYF TGCGCCAGCAGCCACAGCTCCTACGAGCAGTACTTC TRBJ2-7 TRBV5-1 - -
CASSFREGGEQYF TGTGCCAGCAGCTTTCGGGAGGGGGGCGAGCAGTACTTC TRBJ2-7 TRBV7-8 TRBD2 -
CASRRVPTEAFF TGTGCCAGCCGCAGGGTCCCCACTGAAGCTTTCTTT TRBJ1-1 TRBV3-1/TRBV3-2 - -
CATRETGEITGELFF TGTGCCACCAGGGAGACAGGGGAGATCACCGGGGAGCTGTTTTTT TRBJ2-2 TRBV24-1 TRBD1 -
CASSPRDRGYNQPQHF TGTGCCAGTAGTCCCCGGGACAGGGGGTACAATCAGCCCCAGCATTTT TRBJ1-5 TRBV19 TRBD1 few
CAWSVGDSVNYGYTF TGTGCCTGGAGTGTTGGGGACTCGGTTAACTATGGCTACACCTTC TRBJ1-2 TRBV30 - few
CASSTPGTVSRSEQFF TGTGCCAGCAGCACTCCTGGGACTGTCTCGAGGAGTGAGCAGTTCTTC TRBJ2-1 TRBV11-1 - -
CASKKDSGGNSPLHF TGCGCCAGCAAAAAAGACTCCGGTGGCAATTCACCCCTCCACTTT TRBJ1-6 TRBV10-1 - -
CASRGGTGELFF TGTGCCAGCAGGGGGGGGACGGGGGAGCTGTTTTTT TRBJ2-2 TRBV2 TRBD2 -
CASSRHRGVEGYTF TGCGCCAGCAGCCGCCACAGGGGAGTAGAAGGCTACACCTTC TRBJ1-2 TRBV4-3 TRBD1 -
CASSLINRGGHF TGTGCCAGCAGCTTGATCAACAGGGGAGGGCATTTT TRBJ1-5 TRBV5-8 TRBD1 -
CATSRVVEAGRTDTQYF TGTGCCACCAGCAGGGTAGTAGAGGCGGGCCGCACAGATACGCAGTATTTT TRBJ2-3 TRBV15 - -
CASSLPSGGGYGYTF TGTGCCAGCAGTCTCCCCTCAGGGGGTGGCTATGGCTACACCTTC TRBJ1-2 TRBV11-2 TRBD1 few